This TCR beta chain was documented in a study of cytomegalovirus exposure and HLA in healthy donors. In the study overall: When 300 to 400 donors were genotyped, roughly 82% of them were found to fall in the Caucasian-associated ancestry cluster. Study conclusions and caveats: Clonal expansion was found to be greater in HLA-associated TCR beta chains than in equally common others in a later analysis. Later genetic work tied a missense DCLRE1C variant to beta-chain V and J trimming. In a later analysis, most CMV-associated TCR beta chains appeared HLA-restricted.

There are 15 residues in the CDR3. Germline-derived CDR1 and CDR2 are SGDLS and YYNGEE. Trimming removed 4 bases from V and 7 bases from J; junction bases left unmatched: 9. A note on this clone: Its antigen is not known.

A multiplex PCR was run with 60 Vbeta primers and 13 Jbeta primers. Clones were read by immunoSEQ multiplex PCR, and TCRdb kept only the in-frame ones, dropping some. This sample yields 200,000 to 250,000 clones, of which approximately 70% are seen a single time; roughly 2.5% belongs to the top ten. Source material: PBMCs. The source is a man in his forties or fifties in good health and CMV-seropositive. The genes are TRBV9 and TRBJ2-1; 9 bases are shared with TRBD1. The CDR3 bases are TGTGCCAGCAGCACTGGACAGGGGTCGGGGAATGAGCAGTTCTTC. This translates into CASSTGQGSGNEQFF.